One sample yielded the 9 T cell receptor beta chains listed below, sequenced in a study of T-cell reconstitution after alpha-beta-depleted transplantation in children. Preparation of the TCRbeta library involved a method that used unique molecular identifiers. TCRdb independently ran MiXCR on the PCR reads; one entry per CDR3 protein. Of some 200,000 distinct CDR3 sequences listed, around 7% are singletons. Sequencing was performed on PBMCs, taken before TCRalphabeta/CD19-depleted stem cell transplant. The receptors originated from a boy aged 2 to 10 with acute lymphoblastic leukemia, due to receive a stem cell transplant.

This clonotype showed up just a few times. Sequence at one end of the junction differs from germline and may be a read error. In DNA, the CDR3 is TGCGCCAGCGGCCAAGCTATTGGTGTACAGGGCTGTACGACTTTTCAAGAGACCCAGTACTTC. Its protein product is CASGQAIGVQGCTTFQETQYF. This chain uses TRBV4-1 with TRBJ2-5; D may be TRBD1 (6 bases). This CDR3 region has 21 residues. The germline V gene encodes CDR1 MGHRA and CDR2 YSYEKL.

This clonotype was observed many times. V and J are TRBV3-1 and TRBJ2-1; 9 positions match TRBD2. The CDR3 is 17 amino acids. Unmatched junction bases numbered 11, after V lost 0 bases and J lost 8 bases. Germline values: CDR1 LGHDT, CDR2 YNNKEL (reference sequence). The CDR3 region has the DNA TGTGCCAGCAGCCAAGATGTCCGGCGGGGGGGCCGTGATGAGCAGTTCTTC. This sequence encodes CASSQDVRRGGRDEQFF.

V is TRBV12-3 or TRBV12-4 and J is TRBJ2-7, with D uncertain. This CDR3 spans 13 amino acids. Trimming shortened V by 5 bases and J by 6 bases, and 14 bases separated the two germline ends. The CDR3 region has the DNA TGTGCCAGCAGTCGATTCGAGTTGGGCGAGCAGTACGTC. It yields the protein CASSRFELGEQYV.

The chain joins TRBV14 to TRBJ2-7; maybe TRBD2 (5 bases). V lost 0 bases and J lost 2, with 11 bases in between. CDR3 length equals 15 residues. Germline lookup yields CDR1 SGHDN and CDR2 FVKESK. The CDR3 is CASSQERRLPYEQYF. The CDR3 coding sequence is TGTGCCAGCAGCCAAGAACGGAGGTTACCCTACGAGCAGTACTTC. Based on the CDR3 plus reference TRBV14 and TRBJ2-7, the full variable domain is EAGVTQFPSHSVIEKGQTVTLRCDPISGHDNLYWYRRVMGKEIKFLLHFVKESKQDESGMPNNRFLAERTGGTYSTLKVQPAELEDSGVYFCASSQERRLPYEQYFGPGTRLTVT.

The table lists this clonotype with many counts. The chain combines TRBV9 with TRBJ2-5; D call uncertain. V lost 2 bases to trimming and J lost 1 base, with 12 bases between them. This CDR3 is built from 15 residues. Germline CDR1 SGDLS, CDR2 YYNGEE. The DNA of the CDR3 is TGTGCCAGCAGCGTCTCCATCCAGGTCCAAGAGACCCAGTACTTC. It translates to CASSVSIQVQETQYF. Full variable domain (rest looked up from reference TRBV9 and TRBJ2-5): DSGVTQTPKHLITATGQRVTLRCSPRSGDLSVYWYQQSLDQGLQFLIQYYNGEERAKGNILERFSAQQFPDLHSELNLSSLELGDSALYFCASSVSIQVQETQYFGPGTRLLVL.

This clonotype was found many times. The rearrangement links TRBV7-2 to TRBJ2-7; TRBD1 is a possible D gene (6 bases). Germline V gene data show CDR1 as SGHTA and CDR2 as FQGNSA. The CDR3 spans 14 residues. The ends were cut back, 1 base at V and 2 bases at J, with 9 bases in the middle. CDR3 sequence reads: CASSLEQGAYEQYF. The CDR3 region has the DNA TGTGCCAGCAGCTTAGAACAGGGAGCCTACGAGCAGTACTTC.

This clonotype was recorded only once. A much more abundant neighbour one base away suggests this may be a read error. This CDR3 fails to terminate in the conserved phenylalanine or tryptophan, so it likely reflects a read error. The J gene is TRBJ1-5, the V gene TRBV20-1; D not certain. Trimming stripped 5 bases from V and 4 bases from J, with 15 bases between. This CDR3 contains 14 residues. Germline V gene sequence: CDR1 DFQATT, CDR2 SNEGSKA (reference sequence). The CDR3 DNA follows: TGCAGTGCTTGGTCGGCGGTCGAAAATCAGCCCCAGCATTAT. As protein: CSAWSAVENQPQHY.

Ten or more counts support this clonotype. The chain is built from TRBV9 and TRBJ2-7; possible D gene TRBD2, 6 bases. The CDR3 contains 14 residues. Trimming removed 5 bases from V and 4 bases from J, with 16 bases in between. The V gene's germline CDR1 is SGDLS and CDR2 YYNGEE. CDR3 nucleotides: TGTGCCAGCAGTTCGGACTACCGGACTTACGAGCAGTACTTC. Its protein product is CASSSDYRTYEQYF.

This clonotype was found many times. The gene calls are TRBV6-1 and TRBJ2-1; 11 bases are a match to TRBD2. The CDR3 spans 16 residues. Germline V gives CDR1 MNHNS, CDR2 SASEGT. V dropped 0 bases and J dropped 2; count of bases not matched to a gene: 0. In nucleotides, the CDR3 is TGTGCCAGCAGTGAAGCTAGCGGGGGGGCCTACAATGAGCAGTTCTTC. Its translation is CASSEASGGAYNEQFF.